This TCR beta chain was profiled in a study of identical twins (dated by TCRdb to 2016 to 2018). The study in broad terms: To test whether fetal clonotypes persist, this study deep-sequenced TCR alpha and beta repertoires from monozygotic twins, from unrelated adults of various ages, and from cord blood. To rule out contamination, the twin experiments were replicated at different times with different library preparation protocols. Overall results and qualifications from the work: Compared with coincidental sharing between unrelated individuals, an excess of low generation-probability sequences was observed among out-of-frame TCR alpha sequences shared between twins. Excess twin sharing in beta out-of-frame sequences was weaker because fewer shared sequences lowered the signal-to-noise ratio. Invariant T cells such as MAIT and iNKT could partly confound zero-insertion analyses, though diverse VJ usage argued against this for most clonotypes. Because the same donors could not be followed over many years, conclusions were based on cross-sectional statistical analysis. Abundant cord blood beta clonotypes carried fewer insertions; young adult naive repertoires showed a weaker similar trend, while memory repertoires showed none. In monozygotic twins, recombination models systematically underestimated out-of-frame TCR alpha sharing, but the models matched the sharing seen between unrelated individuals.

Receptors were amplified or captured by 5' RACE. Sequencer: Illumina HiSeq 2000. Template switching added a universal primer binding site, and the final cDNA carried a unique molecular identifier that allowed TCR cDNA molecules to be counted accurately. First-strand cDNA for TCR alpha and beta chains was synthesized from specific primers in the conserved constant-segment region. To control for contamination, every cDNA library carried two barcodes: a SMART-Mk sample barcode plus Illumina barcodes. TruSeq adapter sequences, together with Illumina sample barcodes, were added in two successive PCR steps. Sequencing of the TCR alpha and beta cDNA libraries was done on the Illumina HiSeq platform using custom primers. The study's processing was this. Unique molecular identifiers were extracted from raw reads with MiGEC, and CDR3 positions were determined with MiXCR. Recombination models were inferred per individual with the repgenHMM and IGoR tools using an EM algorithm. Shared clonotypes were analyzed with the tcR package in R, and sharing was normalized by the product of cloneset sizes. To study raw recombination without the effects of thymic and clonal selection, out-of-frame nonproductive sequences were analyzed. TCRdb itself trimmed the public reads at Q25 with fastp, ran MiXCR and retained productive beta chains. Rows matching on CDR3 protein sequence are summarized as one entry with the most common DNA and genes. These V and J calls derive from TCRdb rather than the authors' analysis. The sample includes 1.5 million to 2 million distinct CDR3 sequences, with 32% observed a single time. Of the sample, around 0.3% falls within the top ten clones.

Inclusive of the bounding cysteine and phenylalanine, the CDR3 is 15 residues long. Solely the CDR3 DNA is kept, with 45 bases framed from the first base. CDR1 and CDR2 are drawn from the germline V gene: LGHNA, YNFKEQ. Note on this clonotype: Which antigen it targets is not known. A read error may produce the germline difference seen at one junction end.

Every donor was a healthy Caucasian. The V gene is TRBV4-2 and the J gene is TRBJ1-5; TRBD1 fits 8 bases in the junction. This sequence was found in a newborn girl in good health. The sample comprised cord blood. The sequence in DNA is TGTGCCAGCAGCCAAGCCCAGGGGGCAAATCGGCCCCAGCATTTT. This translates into CASSQAQGANRPQHF.